This TCR beta chain is from a study of regulatory T cells in long-lasting Graves disease. Study-level points and caveats: More public clonotypes were shared by persistent patients (around 2,800) than by new patients (more than 950).

Trimming removed 1 base from V and 2 bases from J; junction bases left unmatched: 13. CDR3 length: 19 amino acids. Germline V lookup: CDR1 SGHVS, CDR2 FQNEAQ. This clonotype was picked up many times. Its antigen is currently unknown. With iRepertoire HTBI primers and Arm-PCR of CDR3 regions, TCR beta libraries were built. TCRdb analysed the multiplex PCR reads with MiXCR anew, one entry per CDR3 protein. The sample gives over 500,000 distinct CDR3 sequences, 15% to 20% of which show up once; around 12% is in the top ten. As to time point: newly diagnosed GD, antithyroid drugs for less than 3 months. Researchers made the TCR library from RNA that was extracted from PBMCs. The guidelines of the American Thyroid Association were the basis for diagnosing Graves' disease. These data also featured in a second study, about T cells in Graves' hyperthyroidism and ophthalmopathy. That study adds: First-round RT-PCR of the TCR CDR3 relied on the HTBI primer set. Most thyroid clonotypes with frequency above 0.001 were detected in blood.

The chain uses TRBV7-8 and TRBJ2-3; 9 bases are shared with TRBD2. The clonotype originates from a man aged 18-30 years with Graves disease. The source material was peripheral blood mononuclear cells (PBMCs), sampled at new diagnosis, from a patient treated with antithyroid drugs. CDR3 in DNA: TGTGCCAGCAGCTTAGACGGGCCGCGACTAGCGGCGTACACAGATACGCAGTATTTT. Encoded protein: CASSLDGPRLAAYTDTQYF.